Listed here are 25 T cell receptor beta chains from one sample, sequenced in a study of response to subunit inactivated influenza vaccine. A single record per CDR3 protein comes from TCRdb applying MiXCR to the RT-PCR reads. Among roughly 760,000 distinct CDR3 sequences, over 20% were seen once, and the ten largest hold roughly 10%. This specimen consisted of PBMCs from blood, obtained about 5 days after vaccination. The receptors were sampled from a man in his fifties who received an inactivated influenza vaccine.

This sequence joins TRBV12-3 or TRBV12-4 and TRBJ1-2; 8 positions match TRBD1. The CDR3 sequence is 14 residues long. J gave up 4 bases and V 6 bases, and 7 bases lay outside the gene matches. The CDR3 nucleotides read TGTGCCAGCAGCGCAGGGGGCGCGTTCTATGGCTACACCTTC. Translated: CASSAGGAFYGYTF.

This clonotype was detected a few times. V usage is TRBV6-6 and J usage is TRBJ1-2; no reliable D call. With 5 bases removed from V and 8 bases from J, the gap between germline ends came to 15 bases. Germline values: CDR1 MNHNY, CDR2 SVGAGI (reference sequence). The CDR3 spans 13 residues. The CDR3 sequence is CASSVIEGEGYTF. The CDR3 DNA reads TGTGCCAGCAGTGTTATAGAGGGAGAAGGCTACACCTTC.

This clonotype was recorded a few times. The J gene is TRBJ2-7, the V gene TRBV20-1; 12 nucleotides agree with TRBD2. CDR3 size: 15 residues. After removal of 6 bases from V and 5 bases from J, the junction contained 11 bases not matched to a gene. The germline gives CDR1 DFQATT, CDR2 SNEGSKA (reference sequence). The CDR3 protein is CSALRLAGVRDEQYF. Written as DNA, the CDR3 is TGCAGTGCCCTAAGACTAGCGGGAGTCAGGGACGAGCAGTACTTC.

This sequence joins TRBV5-1 and TRBJ1-4; 9 bases are a match to TRBD1. This CDR3 contains 15 residues. V was pared by 1 base and J by 7 bases, with 5 bases of the junction left unmatched. Per the germline V gene, CDR1 is SGHRS and CDR2 is YFSETQ. The CDR3 sequence: CASSLWGQGGEKLFF. The CDR3 DNA is TGCGCCAGCAGCTTGTGGGGACAGGGCGGTGAAAAACTGTTTTTT.

There are a few counts of this clonotype. CDR3 bases: TGTGCCACCAGTGATTTGCGGACTAGCGGGGGGAGCTCCTACAATGAGCAGTTCTTC. Protein: CATSDLRTSGGSSYNEQFF. This rearrangement joins TRBV24-1 to TRBJ2-1, with 14 bases fitting TRBD2. The length of the CDR3 is 19 residues. Germline CDR1 and CDR2: KGHDR and SFDVKD. The J segment lost 0 bases and the V segment lost 0 bases, leaving 3 bases of the junction unmatched.

This clonotype was recorded a few times. This chain uses TRBV7-9 with TRBJ2-1; possibly TRBD1 for D (8 bases). Trimming cost V 5 bases and J 12 bases, with 23 bases left between them. The CDR3 length is 15 residues. Germline V gene lookup returns CDR1 SEHNR and CDR2 FQNEAQ (reference sequence). The DNA for the CDR3 is TGTGCCAGCAGCCAACAGGGGGAGGGATGGACAGGGCAGTTCTTC. Translation gives CASSQQGEGWTGQFF.

This clonotype came up a few times. In DNA form, the CDR3 reads TGCAGTGCTAGAGATCCGGACAGGGGACCCTACGAGCAGTACTTC. It yields the protein CSARDPDRGPYEQYF. The chain couples TRBV20-1 to TRBJ2-7; 9 bases match TRBD1. V lost 0 bases, J lost 2 bases, and 5 bases stayed unmatched. The CDR3 totals 15 residues. The germline V gene has CDR1 DFQATT and CDR2 SNEGSKA (reference sequence).

In this sample, this clonotype turned up a few times. The chain links TRBV14 to TRBJ2-1; D perhaps matches TRBD2 (5 bases). Germline CDR1 is SGHDN and CDR2 is FVKESK. The CDR3 spans 15 residues. Trimming shortened V by 0 bases and J by 7 bases, and 13 bases separated the two germline ends. CDR3 residues: CASSQEWQRENEQFF. DNA of the CDR3: TGTGCCAGCAGCCAAGAATGGCAAAGGGAGAATGAGCAGTTCTTC.

There are many counts of this clonotype. The V call is TRBV14, the J call TRBJ2-2, with D tentatively TRBD1 or TRBD2 (5 bases each). V dropped 2 bases and J dropped 0 bases, with 22 bases sitting between them. CDR1 is SGHDN, CDR2 FVKESK, per germline. The CDR3 is 20 amino acids. This CDR3 is CASSQFRRPLQGPNTGELFF. The CDR3 region has the DNA TGTGCCAGCAGCCAATTTCGTCGTCCATTGCAGGGACCGAACACCGGGGAGCTGTTTTTT.

The chain carries TRBV7-9 and TRBJ2-1, with D unresolved. Per the germline V gene, CDR1 is SEHNR and CDR2 is FQNEAQ (reference sequence). Trimming stripped 5 bases from V and 1 base from J, with 15 bases between. This CDR3 is built from 16 residues. CDR3 amino acids: CASSVFEDWSYNEQFF. The CDR3 DNA reads as TGTGCCAGCAGCGTATTTGAGGATTGGTCCTACAATGAGCAGTTCTTC.

This clonotype has a handful of counts. This chain uses TRBV7-9 with TRBJ2-7; 12 bases agree with TRBD2. CDR3 length: 16 amino acids. The V segment lost 3 bases and the J segment 4 bases; nucleotides outside the gene matches: 7. The germline CDR1 and CDR2 sequences are SEHNR and FQNEAQ (reference sequence). The CDR3: CASSFSATSGSYEQYF. CDR3 DNA sequence: TGTGCCAGCAGCTTTTCAGCGACTAGCGGGAGTTACGAGCAGTACTTC.

In this sample, this clonotype turned up a few times. The chain joins TRBV27 to TRBJ2-7; possibly TRBD1 for D (6 bases). V was clipped by 5 bases and J by 1 base, with 12 bases between them. Germline CDR1 MNHEY, CDR2 SMNVEV (reference sequence). The CDR3 contains 14 residues. The CDR3 here is CASSARGSSYEQYF. In DNA, the CDR3 is TGTGCCAGCAGTGCCAGGGGCAGTTCCTACGAGCAGTACTTC.

Points on this clonotype: At one end the junction does not follow the germline gene, possibly because of a read error. The V and J genes are TRBV3-1 and TRBJ1-1; D is unclear. CDR1 and CDR2 from the germline V gene are LGHDT and YNNKEL (reference sequence). The CDR3 consists of 13 residues. Here the CDR3 DNA reads TGTGCCAGCAGCCAAGTGGAGAACTCTGAAGCTTTCTTT. Protein sequence: CASSQVENSEAFF.

This clonotype was counted ten times or more. The rearrangement links TRBV5-4 to TRBJ2-2, with 11 bases lining up with TRBD1. J gave up 6 bases and V 1 base, and 2 bases lay outside the gene matches. The CDR3 has 15 amino acids. Germline assignment: CDR1 SGHNT and CDR2 YYREEE (reference sequence). The CDR3 DNA follows: TGTGCCAGCAGCTTGCCGGACAGGGGGCCCGGGGAGCTGTTTTTT. This encodes CASSLPDRGPGELFF.

This sequence joins TRBV28 and TRBJ2-4; tentatively, D is TRBD1 (5 bases). The CDR3 length is 16 residues. Trimming took off 3 bases at V and 1 base at J, with 13 bases between the two ends. The germline V gene encodes CDR1 MDHEN and CDR2 SYDVKM. The CDR3 DNA sequence: TGTGCCAGCAGTTTCCTGGGGAACAGGGCCAAAAACATTCAGTACTTC. As protein: CASSFLGNRAKNIQYF.

This clonotype was counted only a few times. The gene calls are TRBV6-2 or TRBV6-3 and TRBJ1-4; D is unresolved. This CDR3 spans 15 amino acids. Germline CDR1 and CDR2: MNHEY and SVGEGT. With 7 bases removed from V and 14 bases from J, the gap between germline ends came to 26 bases. The CDR3 DNA follows: TGTGCCAGCAAAAGGATCTCGGGCGCGTTCACGGGGCTGTTTTTT. This translates into CASKRISGAFTGLFF.

This clonotype was detected only a few times. The chain joins TRBV7-2 to TRBJ1-2, with D unresolved. The V end was cut by 4 bases, the J end by 8 bases, with 8 bases between. There are 11 residues in the CDR3. CDR1 and CDR2 (germline): SGHTA, FQGNSA. CDR3 in DNA: TGTGCCAGCAGCTCCAACGGAGGCTACACCTTC. Amino acids: CASSSNGGYTF.

The chain combines TRBV5-1 with TRBJ2-5; D is undetermined. V dropped 1 base and J dropped 2 bases, with 9 bases sitting between them. Germline V gene sequence: CDR1 SGHRS, CDR2 YFSETQ. The CDR3 length is 14 residues. CDR3 DNA sequence: TGCGCCAGCAGCTTGTTATTGGGACAAGAGACCCAGTACTTC. Protein sequence: CASSLLLGQETQYF.

CDR3 sequence: CASSLPGGLTAYNEQFF. The CDR3 nucleotides read TGTGCCAGCAGCCTTCCAGGGGGCTTGACCGCCTACAATGAGCAGTTCTTC. The chain employs TRBV28 and TRBJ2-1, with TRBD1 matching over 8 bases. CDR1 is MDHEN, CDR2 SYDVKM, per germline. The CDR3 extends over 17 amino acids. The J segment lost 2 bases and the V segment lost 6 bases, leaving 12 bases of the junction unmatched.

Points on this clonotype: This CDR3 fails to terminate in the conserved phenylalanine or tryptophan, so it likely reflects a read error. The chain uses TRBV11-1 and TRBJ2-6, with D uncertain. V gave up 5 bases and J gave up 3 bases, with 20 bases separating them. In germline, CDR1 is SGHAT, CDR2 FQDESV (reference sequence). The CDR3 runs to 18 residues. DNA for the CDR3: TGTGCCAGCAGCACCCGGACCGCCTGGACGCGTGGGGCCAACGTCCTGACTCTC. This encodes CASSTRTAWTRGANVLTL.

The chain carries TRBV10-3 and TRBJ1-4; D uncertain. Per germline, CDR1 ENHRY and CDR2 SYGVKD. Trimming removed 6 bases at V and 5 bases at J, with 16 bases between. The CDR3 is 15 amino acids. Written as DNA, the CDR3 is TGTGCCATCAGCCCCCTCCCAAACCCCAATGAAAAACTGTTTTTT. Protein sequence: CAISPLPNPNEKLFF.

The chain recombines TRBV7-9 with TRBJ2-1; 7 bases are shared with TRBD1. The germline CDR1 and CDR2 sequences are SEHNR and FQNEAQ (reference sequence). The CDR3 loop spans 16 amino acids. Trimming removed 2 bases from V and 4 bases from J; junction bases left unmatched: 8. CDR3 DNA sequence: TGTGCCAGCAGCTTAAGGGGGCAGGGCGGTTACAATGAGCAGTTCTTC. Translation: CASSLRGQGGYNEQFF.

The CDR3: CASSYSLGLAGEQYF. Written as DNA, the CDR3 is TGTGCCAGCAGTTACTCGTTGGGGCTAGCGGGTGAGCAGTACTTC. V and J are TRBV6-5 and TRBJ2-7, with 8 bases aligning to TRBD2. The CDR3 consists of 15 residues. Trimming took 0 bases from V and 7 from J; bases not matched to a gene: 8. CDR1 and CDR2 from the germline V gene are MNHEY and SVGAGI.

The rearrangement joins TRBV5-6 to TRBJ2-3; D assignment may be TRBD1 or TRBD2 (5 bases each). CDR3 length equals 15 residues. V gave up 2 bases and J gave up 1 base, with 11 bases separating them. The germline CDR1 and CDR2 sequences are SGHDT and YYEEEE. The CDR3 protein is CASSFRDPRTDTQYF. The CDR3 DNA follows: TGTGCCAGCAGCTTCCGGGACCCACGCACAGATACGCAGTATTTT.

At least ten counts were recorded for this clonotype. V usage is TRBV5-1 and J usage is TRBJ2-7; D unclear. CDR3 length: 12 amino acids. Trimming shortened V by 0 bases and J by 5 bases, and 6 bases separated the two germline ends. Germline values: CDR1 SGHRS, CDR2 YFSETQ. CDR3 region: CASSLALDEQYF. Here the CDR3 DNA reads TGCGCCAGCAGCTTGGCCCTAGACGAGCAGTACTTC.